This TCR delta chain was recovered during a study of gamma-delta T cells after stem cell transplantation. TCRdb ran CATT on the RT-PCR reads. The sample lists some 2,500 delta-chain clones, about 18% seen once, with approximately 7.5% in the top ten. This clone was seen a few times. At one end the junction does not follow the germline gene, possibly because of a read error. The CDR3 sequence is 21 residues long. Germline-derived CDR1 and CDR2 are TSWWSYY and QGS. This receptor was identified in a human donor. It is not recorded whose cells these are; they may come from a transplant donor. The chain employs TRDV1 and TRDJ2; 11 bases align to TRDD3. The sample comprised gamma-delta T cells. CDR3 in DNA: TGTGCTCTTGGGGAATCGTCCTACTGGGGGATATCGACGCCTTTGGCAGCACAACTCTTCTTT. Encoded protein: CALGESSYWGISTPLAAQLFF.